This T cell receptor beta chain came from a study of cytomegalovirus exposure and HLA in healthy donors (dated by TCRdb to 2016 to 2017). The study in broad terms: In an earlier analysis of 587 of the donors, under 300 Gb of sequence data and 90 million to 120 million unique TCR beta sequences from about 180 million T cells were reported. Both class I and class II loci were covered by HLA typing, at four-digit resolution. Roughly five DR-DQ haplotypes were handled as single units for association and clustering because linkage in the cohort was strong. High-throughput TCR immunosequencing, statistical association of individual TCRs with disease status, and machine learning were combined to predict cytomegalovirus infection status. The study aimed to test whether cataloging public T cell receptors could reveal signatures of past pathogen exposure. In an earlier analysis of several hundred of the donors, high-throughput TCR beta sequencing was used to judge whether each TCR beta V gene segment behaved as functional or pseudogenic. The genetic ancestry cluster associated with self-reported Caucasian donors included about four fifths of the approximately 430 genotyped donors. Donor age, sex, ethnicity and CMV serostatus were compiled alongside the repertoire data. Typing coverage differed by locus: A, B, C, DRB1 and DQB1 were typed in roughly 629-630 donors, DQA1 in approximately 520, DPA1 in approximately 610, and DPB1 in roughly 470. In a later genetic analysis, genome-wide SNP genotypes for about three fifths of the roughly 670 donors were used, and that subset was treated as a discovery cohort. Every repertoire in the discovery cohort had been generated on one and the same sequencing platform. A later analysis re-examined previously published TCR beta repertoires from 600 to 700 donors and added high-resolution HLA genotyping to investigate patterns of TCR occurrence. Along with the roughly 670-subject first cohort, a separate validation cohort of over a hundred different subjects was used. On average, about 240,000 unique TCR beta nucleotide sequences were sequenced per donor among some 430 genotyped donors of the cohort, with roughly 20% of those sequences being non-productive. The T cell repertoires of 550 to 850 subjects were profiled by immunosequencing and related to cytomegalovirus serostatus. About 280 gigabases of sequencing data and 70 million to 95 million unique TCR sequences made up an early release that covered approximately 700 HLA-typed donors. The later analysis used no new phenotypic data to find candidate immune exposures, relying instead on TCR beta sequences and their occurrence across donors. The paper as a whole reports these results and caveats: In a later analysis, several top co-occurrence clusters were reported to appear linked to parvovirus B19, influenza, CMV and Epstein-Barr virus. The sequencing pipeline was judged likely to have produced a cluster of highly shared sequence variants as a technical artifact. Because the 87-base-pair reads could not distinguish some IMGT-functional V segments, including TRBV6-2 and TRBV6-3, those segments were excluded. In this cohort, only TCR beta chains were sequenced, and detectable features were limited by the absence of alpha or paired-chain data. Across donors, most TCR sequences were observed very rarely, whereas some public TCRs were present in many individuals. A later analysis found that TCR association rates varied across HLA loci, with DRB1 alleles showing the most associated TCRs and HLA-C alleles the fewest. Broadly in line with IMGT annotations, most TCR beta V segments showed up in productive rearrangements about 87% or about 30% of the time in an earlier analysis of several hundred of the donors. In a later analysis, HLA-associated TCR beta chains were found to be more clonally expanded and to have lower generation probabilities than equally common non-associated chains. Because HLA typing was missing for some donors at each locus, association tests included only the typed subset. It was suggested by the authors that the approach could potentially be generalized to other disease states and immunological phenotypes. Sequencing depth was assumed to be roughly uniform across donors in the presence/absence analyses, though that assumption may not hold. According to a later genetic analysis, donors in an Asian-associated ancestry cluster had fewer N-insertions in productive TCRs than the roughly 700-donor mean. Linkage disequilibrium might explain the correlated functional status among segregating V segments, but an unknown experimental factor could not be excluded. In a later analysis, some 18,000 TCR beta sequences were associated with specific HLA alleles at a false discovery rate of 0.05. In a later analysis, most CMV-associated TCR beta chains were found to appear HLA-restricted, with HLA associations seemingly driven largely by CMV exposure. For the cohort, immune exposure information was limited to CMV serostatus. A further reported finding was that TCR beta sequences accurately predicted the HLA-A and HLA-B alleles for most subjects in the first cohort. In vitro tests confirmed that a few of the cytomegalovirus-associated TCR beta chains recognize cytomegalovirus antigens. The classifier was reported to diagnose cytomegalovirus status with high specificity and sensitivity in both the original cohort and the validation cohort. Strong co-occurrence of HLA alleles, especially DR and DQ, made assigning TCR associations to individual alleles difficult. Because counts were too low, roughly 16 rarely observed V segments, including chromosome 9 orphons, were left out of the earlier analysis of approximately 580 of the donors. The study listed 164 TCR beta chains as associated with cytomegalovirus. A later genetic analysis associated a missense DCLRE1C variant with V-gene and J-gene trimming of TCR beta chains, and an independent cohort replicated the association.

The library was generated by the immunoSEQ multiplex PCR assay. The multiplex PCR relied on a mix of 60 forward primers for TCR Vbeta segments and 13 reverse primers for TCR Jbeta segments. The CDR3 region of rearranged TCR beta genes was amplified from genomic DNA with a multiplex PCR assay. The amplified TCR beta libraries were sequenced on the Illumina HiSeq System as 87-base-pair reads. The authors processed their data as follows. Across the 500 to 850 repertoires, a later analysis counted 60 million to 90 million unique TCR beta chains, about 10 million of which were shared by at least two donors. A nearest-neighbor algorithm error-corrected the raw reads and collapsed the reads into unique sequences, merging closely related sequences to remove PCR and sequencing errors. V, D and J gene segments were assigned by aligning CDR3 sequences to IMGT reference sequences. For a sequence to be retained, at least a six-nucleotide match to both a V gene segment and a J gene segment was required. Rearrangements were called productive when the CDR3 lacked stop codons and stayed in frame with V and J; all others were non-productive. CDR3 was defined by IMGT convention, running from the second conserved V-encoded cysteine to the conserved J-encoded phenylalanine. In an earlier analysis of roughly 610 of the donors, sequences lacking an unambiguous match to a single V gene segment were excluded. In an earlier analysis of several hundred of the donors, V segments were called functional above 56.7% productive rearrangements and were called segregating when the between-donor standard deviation exceeded 5%. A statistical classification framework was built to diagnose cytomegalovirus status from the catalog of TCR beta chain sequences. In a later analysis, V and J genes were assigned by comparing TCR nucleotide sequences against IMGT/GENE-DB human TR gene sequences. The TCRdist pipeline was used in a later analysis to assign CDR3 sequences and most-parsimonious VDJ recombination scenarios. In a later analysis, each TCR beta chain was defined by its CDR3 amino acid sequence together with its V-gene family, and reads without a unique V-gene family were excluded. As a way to deal with suspected cross-contamination and a sequencing artifact, a later analysis dropped roughly 620 nucleotide sequences that were highly shared and had low generation probability. A later analysis calculated a clonal expansion index for each public chain from normalized within-repertoire ranks of inferred template counts. Generation probabilities in a later analysis came from a VDJ recombination model fitted to out-of-frame rearrangements, and those results were checked against IGoR. Hypergeometric tests were used in a later analysis to score TCR-TCR, TCR-HLA and TCR-CMV co-occurrence, with a repertoire-size bias correction applied to the TCR pairs. A later analysis estimated false discovery rates by permuting HLA or CMV assignments 20 times. In a later analysis, co-occurring TCRs were grouped using DBSCAN, and TCRdist sequence similarity was added for clustering within HLA-allele-positive subsets. Co-occurrence clustering excluded repertoires with fewer than 30,000 or more than 120,000 public chains, plus five with anomalous nucleotide sharing. The table comes from immuneACCESS by way of TCRdb, which keeps in-frame sequences with V and J called. Part of the clones is missing from these tables; in studies checked, under half for an unresolved V gene and the rest for unknown reasons. D and trimming were read from the DNA, whereas the V and J calls and clone size are those reported in that table. Here the sample has some 220,000 clones; approximately 85% occur a single time. 0.2% to 0.25% of the sample is in the top ten clones.

About this clone itself: Its target antigen remains unknown. Per-base quality was not reported, and no clone a single base away is much larger than it.

The cohort comprised more than 550 healthy bone marrow donors. At the time of sampling, every cohort member was nominally healthy, though immune exposures that went unrecorded were likely present. The donor was CMV seronegative and belonged to the group of over 350 seronegative cohort members. Each donor provided a peripheral blood sample, and peripheral blood mononuclear cells were used for TCR beta sequencing. Genomic DNA extraction from the blood cell samples was performed with the Qiagen DNeasy Blood Extraction Kit. CDR1 MNHNY and CDR2 SVGAGI are derived from the germline V gene (reference sequence). V is shortened by 5 bases, J by 3 bases, and the region joining them spans 8 bases. The CDR3, cysteine through phenylalanine, is 13 amino acids long. The only DNA kept is the CDR3, 39 bases in frame from the first base.

This receptor was taken from a girl under 10 years old in good health and CMV-seronegative. In this chain, TRBV6-6 is recombined with TRBJ1-3; the D segment cannot be called with confidence. The sequenced material came from PBMCs. In nucleotides, the sequence is TGTGCCAGCAGTAGAGGATTTGGAAACACCATATATTTT. Protein translation: CASSRGFGNTIYF.